Below, 24 T cell receptor beta chains from the same sample are listed, as sequenced in a study of OX40 agonist ivuxolimab in advanced cancers. The assay was immunoSEQ multiplex PCR, and TCRdb's table has in-frame clones only and misses some. The data show tens of thousands of clones, with 81% seen just once and approximately 21% held by the top ten. The sequences come from CD4+ or CD8+ T cells sorted from blood, collected in a trial of the OX40 agonist ivuxolimab. The source is an adult with an advanced solid tumor such as melanoma, head and neck, liver or kidney cancer.

The rearrangement joins TRBV9 to TRBJ2-3; 14 bases fit TRBD2. V shed 4 bases and J 4 bases; nucleotides not matched to a gene: 11. The CDR3 runs to 18 residues. From germline, CDR1 is SGDLS and CDR2 YYNGEE. In nucleotides, the CDR3 is TGTGCCAGCAGCCTTGGGGGGACTAGCGGGAGTAGGTCAGATACGCAGTATTTT. Translating it yields CASSLGGTSGSRSDTQYF.

The chain employs TRBV7-3 and TRBJ2-1; 12 bases are shared with TRBD2. There are 16 residues in the CDR3. The J segment lost 4 bases and the V segment lost 4 bases, leaving 5 bases of the junction unmatched. Germline CDR1 SGHTA, CDR2 FQGTGA. The CDR3 coding sequence is TGTGCCAGCAGCTCTCTAGCGGGAGGGAGGTACAATGAGCAGTTCTTC. Amino acid sequence: CASSSLAGGRYNEQFF.

This clone appeared once. V gene TRBV5-1 combines with J gene TRBJ1-2; maybe TRBD1 (5 bases). The V gene lost 5 bases and the J gene lost 3 bases, with 11 bases spanning the gap. This CDR3 region has 13 residues. Germline lookup yields CDR1 SGHRS and CDR2 YFSETQ. CDR3: CASRVRDDYGYTF. The DNA of the CDR3 is TGCGCCAGCAGGGTCAGGGATGACTATGGCTACACCTTC.

The genes are TRBV9 and TRBJ2-1, with 13 positions matching TRBD2. This CDR3 spans 14 amino acids. Germline V lookup: CDR1 SGDLS, CDR2 YYNGEE. The J segment lost 12 bases and the V segment lost 3 bases, leaving 6 bases of the junction unmatched. The CDR3: CASSESGTSGTQFF. DNA of the CDR3: TGTGCCAGCAGCGAATCCGGGACTAGCGGGACGCAGTTCTTC. Based on the CDR3 plus reference TRBV9 and TRBJ2-1, the full variable domain is DSGVTQTPKHLITATGQRVTLRCSPRSGDLSVYWYQQSLDQGLQFLIQYYNGEERAKGNILERFSAQQFPDLHSELNLSSLELGDSALYFCASSESGTSGTQFFGPGTRLTVL.

V usage is TRBV7-9 and J usage is TRBJ2-7; perhaps TRBD1 as D (8 bases). Between the trimmed V and J ends, which lost 6 bases and 4 bases, there was a span of 22 bases. The CDR3 length is 16 residues. Germline CDR1 is SEHNR and CDR2 is FQNEAQ (reference sequence). CDR3 nucleotide sequence: TGTGCCAGCAGACCCAGCGGGACAGGATCCTTATACGAGCAGTACTTC. Its translation: CASRPSGTGSLYEQYF.

V is TRBV19 and J is TRBJ1-4; 7 bases map to TRBD1. The germline V gene has CDR1 LNHDA and CDR2 SQIVND (reference sequence). V lost 7 bases to trimming and J lost 6 bases; unmatched junction nucleotides: 2. The CDR3 consists of 12 residues. The CDR3 spells CASNDRDEKLFF. The CDR3 DNA reads as TGTGCCAGTAATGACAGGGATGAAAAACTGTTTTTT.

Of note for this clone: The same CDR3 also results from other DNA sequences found in this sample. The J gene is TRBJ2-7, the V gene TRBV5-4; D is possibly TRBD1 (6 bases). Deletions cut 4 bases from V and 1 base from J, with 9 bases between. From germline, CDR1 is SGHNT and CDR2 YYREEE (reference sequence). The CDR3 is made up of 13 amino acids. CDR3 nucleotides: TGTGCCAGCAGCCGGGACACGTCCTACGAGCAGTACTTC. Protein product: CASSRDTSYEQYF.

The chain combines TRBV7-2 with TRBJ1-2, with 7 nucleotides matching TRBD1. Trimming at V came to 4 bases and at J to 7 bases, leaving 12 bases not matched to a gene. The V gene's germline CDR1 is SGHTA and CDR2 FQGNSA. This CDR3 has 15 residues. The CDR3 spells CASSSFGQEVVGYTF. CDR3 in DNA: TGTGCCAGCAGCTCGTTCGGACAGGAGGTTGTTGGCTACACCTTC.

The chain joins TRBV6-6 to TRBJ1-3; unclear D gene. V was clipped by 3 bases and J by 0 bases, with 9 bases between them. CDR1 MNHNY and CDR2 SVGAGI come from the germline V gene (reference sequence). The length of the CDR3 is 15 residues. CDR3 region: CASSYLGTSGNTIYF. The CDR3, as DNA: TGTGCCAGCAGTTATCTCGGAACCTCTGGAAACACCATATATTTT.

This clone was detected once. The chain links TRBV6-1 to TRBJ2-1; 14 positions match TRBD2. Germline-derived CDR1 and CDR2 are MNHNS and SASEGT. The CDR3 spans 15 residues. After removal of 5 bases from V and 10 bases from J, the junction contained 7 bases not matched to a gene. The CDR3 loop reads CASSPAGTSGREQFF. In nucleotides, the CDR3 is TGTGCCAGCAGTCCCGCCGGGACTAGCGGGAGAGAGCAGTTCTTC.

Written as DNA, the CDR3 is TGTGCCAGCAGCTTCGCAGGGGGCACCATATATTTT. This encodes CASSFAGGTIYF. The genes are TRBV7-2 and TRBJ1-3, with TRBD1 matching over 7 bases. The length of the CDR3 is 12 residues. V shed 3 bases and J 9 bases; nucleotides not matched to a gene: 2. Germline values: CDR1 SGHTA, CDR2 FQGNSA.

CDR3 DNA: TGTGCCAGCAGCCGGGAAAGAAAGGGGGACAGACAAGAGACCCAGTACTTC. Encoded protein: CASSRERKGDRQETQYF. The chain recombines TRBV4-2 with TRBJ2-5; 7 nucleotides agree with TRBD1. J lost 2 bases, V lost 4 bases, and 13 bases had no gene match. This CDR3 is built from 17 residues. Looked up from germline, CDR1 is LGHNA and CDR2 is YNFKEQ.

This chain links TRBV28 with TRBJ1-1, with TRBD1 matching 9 bases. The CDR3 spans 18 residues. V shed 6 bases, J shed 1 base, and the junction held 15 bases outside the gene matches. CDR1 and CDR2 (germline): MDHEN, SYDVKM. The CDR3 here is CASRINRGRVIRNTEAFF. In DNA, the CDR3 is TGTGCCAGCAGAATTAACAGGGGGCGCGTAATCAGGAACACTGAAGCTTTCTTT.

The V gene is TRBV9, the J gene TRBJ2-3; 8 nucleotides align to TRBD2. V lost 9 bases to trimming and J lost 4 bases; unmatched junction nucleotides: 16. Germline V lookup: CDR1 SGDLS, CDR2 YYNGEE. This CDR3 has 16 residues. CDR3: CAILPGGLPWADTQYF. As DNA, the CDR3 is TGTGCCATTCTACCGGGAGGGCTCCCTTGGGCAGATACGCAGTATTTT. Full variable domain (missing parts from reference TRBV9 and TRBJ2-3): DSGVTQTPKHLITATGQRVTLRCSPRSGDLSVYWYQQSLDQGLQFLIQYYNGEERAKGNILERFSAQQFPDLHSELNLSSLELGDSALYFCAILPGGLPWADTQYFGPGTRLTVL.

The genes are TRBV11-3 and TRBJ2-7; 8 bases match TRBD2. Germline V CDR1 and CDR2: SGHNT, YENEEA. The CDR3 totals 13 residues. The V and J ends lost 5 bases and 6 bases, in that order; junction bases with no gene match: 6. CDR3 nucleotide sequence: TGTGCCAGCAGCCGGGGGGGCCGTGGCGAGCAGTACTTC. As protein: CASSRGGRGEQYF.

The chain recombines TRBV19 with TRBJ2-3, with D maybe TRBD2 (5 bases). Per germline, CDR1 LNHDA and CDR2 SQIVND (reference sequence). The CDR3 has 12 residues. Trimming stripped 6 bases from V and 10 bases from J, with 14 bases between. CDR3 residues: CASSFTRGAQYF. The CDR3 DNA reads as TGTGCCAGTAGCTTCACTAGAGGTGCGCAGTATTTT.

The chain is built from TRBV18 and TRBJ2-6; 9 bases align to TRBD2. Germline V gives CDR1 KGHSH, CDR2 LQKENI. J lost 0 bases, V lost 5 bases, and 8 bases had no gene match. The CDR3 totals 18 residues. The CDR3 is CASSGRLAEFSGANVLTF. CDR3 nucleotide sequence: TGTGCCAGCTCAGGAAGACTAGCGGAATTCTCTGGGGCCAACGTCCTGACTTTC.

The chain combines TRBV4-1 with TRBJ1-2, with D possibly being TRBD1 (6 bases). V was trimmed by 4 bases and J by 4 bases, leaving 16 bases between them. Germline V gives CDR1 MGHRA, CDR2 YSYEKL. The CDR3 totals 15 residues. CDR3 loop: CASSPDPTGIYGYTF. Here the CDR3 DNA reads TGCGCCAGCAGCCCAGACCCGACAGGCATCTATGGCTACACCTTC.

This clone was detected only once. The V call is TRBV12-2, the J call TRBJ1-2. TRBV12-2 is recorded as a pseudogene. This CDR3 is built from 14 residues. CDR3 in amino acids: CASRLARVENGYTF. The DNA of the CDR3 is TGTGCAAGTCGCTTAGCGAGGGTGGAGAATGGCTACACCTTC.

The chain carries TRBV4-2 and TRBJ2-5; 7 bases agree with TRBD2. The germline V gene encodes CDR1 LGHNA and CDR2 YNFKEQ. The CDR3 is made up of 16 amino acids. Germline trimming cut 4 bases from V and 5 bases from J; bases unmatched to any gene: 13. The CDR3 coding sequence is TGTGCCAGCAGCCGGCGCGGGGGTACGTACGGGGAGACCCAGTACTTC. This translates into CASSRRGGTYGETQYF.

The CDR3: CASKGLTSYEQYF. CDR3 in DNA: TGTGCCAGCAAAGGACTGACCTCCTACGAGCAGTACTTC. This sequence joins TRBV6-9 and TRBJ2-7; a weak D match, TRBD2 (5 bases). CDR1 is MNHGY, CDR2 SVAAGI, per germline. The CDR3 contains 13 residues. V lost 7 bases, J lost 0 bases, and 10 bases lay in between.

This clone was seen just once. This chain joins TRBV29-1 and TRBJ2-1; D unclear. V gave up 4 bases and J gave up 9 bases, with 10 bases separating them. CDR1 SQVTM and CDR2 ANQGSEA come from the germline V gene. The CDR3 spans 11 residues. The chain's CDR3 is CSVALVGEQFF. DNA of the CDR3: TGCAGCGTTGCCTTAGTGGGTGAGCAGTTCTTC.

The V call is TRBV11-2, the J call TRBJ1-2, with 9 bases lining up with TRBD1. Germline assignment: CDR1 SGHAT and CDR2 FQNNGV. This CDR3 has 16 amino acids. With V trimmed by 5 bases and J by 2 bases, 9 bases remained unmatched. CDR3: CASSLTGQGSNYGYTF. The CDR3 bases are TGTGCCAGCAGCCTGACGGGACAGGGTTCGAACTATGGCTACACCTTC. Drawing the rest from reference TRBV11-2 and TRBJ1-2, the complete variable domain is EAGVAQSPRYKIIEKRQSVAFWCNPISGHATLYWYQQILGQGPKLLIQFQNNGVVDDSQLPKDRFSAERLKGVDSTLKIQPAKLEDSAVYLCASSLTGQGSNYGYTFGSGTRLTVV.

This chain connects TRBV11-3 to TRBJ2-7; D gene unclear. CDR1 and CDR2 (germline): SGHNT, YENEEA. This CDR3 comprises 14 residues. Deletions cut 5 bases from V and 2 bases from J, with 13 bases between. For the CDR3, the DNA is TGTGCCAGCAGCCCACCCGTTGGACCCTACGAGCAGTACTTC. Residues: CASSPPVGPYEQYF.